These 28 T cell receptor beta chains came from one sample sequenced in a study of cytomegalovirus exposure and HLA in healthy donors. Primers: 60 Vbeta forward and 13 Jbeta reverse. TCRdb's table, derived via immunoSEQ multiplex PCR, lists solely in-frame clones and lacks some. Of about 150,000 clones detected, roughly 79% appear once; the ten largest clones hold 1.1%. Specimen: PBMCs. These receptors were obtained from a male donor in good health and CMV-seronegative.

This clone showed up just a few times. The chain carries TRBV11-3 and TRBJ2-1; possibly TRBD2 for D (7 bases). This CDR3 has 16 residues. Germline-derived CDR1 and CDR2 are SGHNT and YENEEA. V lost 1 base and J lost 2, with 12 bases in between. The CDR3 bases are TGTGCCAGCAGCTTAGCTAGGGGGGGGACCTACAATGAGCAGTTCTTC. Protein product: CASSLARGGTYNEQFF.

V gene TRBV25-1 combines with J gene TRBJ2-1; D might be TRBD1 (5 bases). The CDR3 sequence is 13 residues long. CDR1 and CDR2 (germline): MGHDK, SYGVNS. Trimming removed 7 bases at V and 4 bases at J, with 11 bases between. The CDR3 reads CASNTGYYNEQFF. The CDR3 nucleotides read TGTGCCAGCAACACAGGCTATTACAATGAGCAGTTCTTC.

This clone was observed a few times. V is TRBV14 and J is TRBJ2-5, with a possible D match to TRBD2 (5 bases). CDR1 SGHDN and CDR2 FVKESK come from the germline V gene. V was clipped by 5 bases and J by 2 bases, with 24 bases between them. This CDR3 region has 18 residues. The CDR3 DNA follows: TGTGCCAGCAGCTATCGTGGTCGGGGTACTACGCTACAAGAGACCCAGTACTTC. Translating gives CASSYRGRGTTLQETQYF.

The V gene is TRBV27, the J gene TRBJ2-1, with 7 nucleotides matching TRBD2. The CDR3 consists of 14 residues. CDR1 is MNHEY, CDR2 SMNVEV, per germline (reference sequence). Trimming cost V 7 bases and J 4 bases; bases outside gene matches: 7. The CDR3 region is CASTSAGFYNEQFF. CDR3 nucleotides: TGTGCCAGCACCTCAGCGGGGTTTTACAATGAGCAGTTCTTC.

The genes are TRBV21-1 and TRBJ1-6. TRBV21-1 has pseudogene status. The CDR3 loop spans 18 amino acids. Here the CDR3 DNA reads TGTGCCAGCAGCTTCGTAAGTGGGGAGAGATCCTATAATTCACCCCTCCACTTT. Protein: CASSFVSGERSYNSPLHF.

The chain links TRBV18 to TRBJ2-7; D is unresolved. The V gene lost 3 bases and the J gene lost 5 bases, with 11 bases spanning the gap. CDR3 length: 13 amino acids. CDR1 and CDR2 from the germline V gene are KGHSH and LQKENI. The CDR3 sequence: CASSPPGANEQYF. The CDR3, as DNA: TGTGCCAGCTCACCCCCTGGAGCCAACGAGCAGTACTTC. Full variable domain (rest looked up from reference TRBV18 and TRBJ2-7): NAGVMQNPRHLVRRRGQEARLRCSPMKGHSHVYWYRQLPEEGLKFMVYLQKENIIDESGMPKERFSAEFPKEGPSILRIQQVVRGDSAAYFCASSPPGANEQYFGPGTRLTVT.

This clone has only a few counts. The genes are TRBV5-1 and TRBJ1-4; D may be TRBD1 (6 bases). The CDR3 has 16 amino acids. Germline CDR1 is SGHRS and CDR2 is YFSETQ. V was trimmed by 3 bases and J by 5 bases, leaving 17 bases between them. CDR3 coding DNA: TGCGCCAGCAGCTCCTCATACAGGGCGGGCAATGAAAAACTGTTTTTT. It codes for CASSSSYRAGNEKLFF.

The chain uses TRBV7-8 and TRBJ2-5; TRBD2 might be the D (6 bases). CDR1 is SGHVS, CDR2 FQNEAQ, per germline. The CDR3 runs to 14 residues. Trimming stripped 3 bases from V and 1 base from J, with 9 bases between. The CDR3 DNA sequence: TGTGCCAGCAGCTTTACGGGAGTCCAAGAGACCCAGTACTTC. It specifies CASSFTGVQETQYF.

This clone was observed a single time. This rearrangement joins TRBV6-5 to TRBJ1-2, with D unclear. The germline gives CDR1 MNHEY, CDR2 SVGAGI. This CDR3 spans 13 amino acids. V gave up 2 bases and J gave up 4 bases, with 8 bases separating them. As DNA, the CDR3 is TGTGCCAGCAGTTACCCGGGGTTCTATGGCTACACCTTC. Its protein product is CASSYPGFYGYTF.

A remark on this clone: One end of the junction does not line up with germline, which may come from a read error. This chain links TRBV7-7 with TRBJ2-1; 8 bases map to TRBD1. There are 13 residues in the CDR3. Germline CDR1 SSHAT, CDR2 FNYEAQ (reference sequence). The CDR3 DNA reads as TGTGCTAGCAGCTTGGAATGGACAGGGGAGCAGTTCTTC. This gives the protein CASSLEWTGEQFF.

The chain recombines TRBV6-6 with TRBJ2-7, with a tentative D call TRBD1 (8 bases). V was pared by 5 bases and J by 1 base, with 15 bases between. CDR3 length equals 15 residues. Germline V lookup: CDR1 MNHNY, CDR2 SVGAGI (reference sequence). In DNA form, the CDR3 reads TGTGCCAGCAGTAAGCGGGACAGGACATCCTACGAGCAGTACTTC. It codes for CASSKRDRTSYEQYF.

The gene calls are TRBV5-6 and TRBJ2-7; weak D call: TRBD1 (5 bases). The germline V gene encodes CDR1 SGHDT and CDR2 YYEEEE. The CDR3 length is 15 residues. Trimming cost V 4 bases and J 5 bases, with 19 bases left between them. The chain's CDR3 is CASSRFAAARDEQYF. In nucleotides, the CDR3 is TGTGCCAGCAGCCGCTTCGCGGCTGCCAGGGACGAGCAGTACTTC.

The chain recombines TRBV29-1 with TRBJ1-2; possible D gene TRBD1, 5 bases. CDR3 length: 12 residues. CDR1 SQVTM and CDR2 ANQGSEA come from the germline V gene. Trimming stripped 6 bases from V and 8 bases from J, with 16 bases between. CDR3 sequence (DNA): TGCAGCGTCTTCCGCCTCGGGGGAGGCTACACCTTC. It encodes CSVFRLGGGYTF. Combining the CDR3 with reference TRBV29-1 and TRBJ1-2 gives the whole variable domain SAVISQKPSRDICQRGTSLTIQCQVDSQVTMMFWYRQQPGQSLTLIATANQGSEATYESGFVIDKFPISRPNLTFSTLTVSNMSPEDSSIYLCSVFRLGGGYTFGSGTRLTVV.

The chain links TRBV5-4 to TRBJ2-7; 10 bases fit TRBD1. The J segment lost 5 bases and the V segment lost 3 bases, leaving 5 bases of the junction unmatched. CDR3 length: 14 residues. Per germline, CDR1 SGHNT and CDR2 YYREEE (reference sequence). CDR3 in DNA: TGTGCCAGCAGCTGGGCGGACAGGGGGAACGAGCAGTACTTC. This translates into CASSWADRGNEQYF.

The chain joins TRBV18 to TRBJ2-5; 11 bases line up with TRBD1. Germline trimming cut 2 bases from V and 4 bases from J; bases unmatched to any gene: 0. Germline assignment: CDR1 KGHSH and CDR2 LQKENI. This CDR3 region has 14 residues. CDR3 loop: CASSPGTGGETQYF. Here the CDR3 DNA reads TGTGCCAGCTCACCAGGGACAGGGGGAGAGACCCAGTACTTC.

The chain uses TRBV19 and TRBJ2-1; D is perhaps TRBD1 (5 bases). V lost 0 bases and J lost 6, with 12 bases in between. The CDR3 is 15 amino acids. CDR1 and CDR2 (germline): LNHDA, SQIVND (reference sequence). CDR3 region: CASSIDPKTVNEQFF. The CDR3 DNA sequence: TGTGCCAGTAGTATAGACCCAAAGACAGTCAATGAGCAGTTCTTC. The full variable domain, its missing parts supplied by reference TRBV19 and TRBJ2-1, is DGGITQSPKYLFRKEGQNVTLSCEQNLNHDAMYWYRQDPGQGLRLIYYSQIVNDFQKGDIAEGYSVSREKKESFPLTVTSAQKNPTAFYLCASSIDPKTVNEQFFGPGTRLTVL.

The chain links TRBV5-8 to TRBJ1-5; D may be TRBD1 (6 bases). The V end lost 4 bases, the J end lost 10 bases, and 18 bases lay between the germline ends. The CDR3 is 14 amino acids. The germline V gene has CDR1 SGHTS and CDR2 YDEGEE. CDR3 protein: CASSLGQPNFPQHF. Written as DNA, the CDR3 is TGTGCCAGCAGCCTTGGACAGCCAAATTTTCCCCAGCATTTT.

The CDR3 DNA is TGTGCCAGCAGCTTCGATCGACAGTATAGCAATCAGCCCCAGCATTTT. Translated, it gives CASSFDRQYSNQPQHF. This chain connects TRBV7-2 to TRBJ1-5; D might be TRBD1 (5 bases). This CDR3 comprises 16 residues. Between the trimmed V and J ends, which lost 3 bases and 0 bases, there was a span of 12 bases. From germline, CDR1 is SGHTA and CDR2 FQGNSA. Combining the CDR3 with reference TRBV7-2 and TRBJ1-5 gives the whole variable domain GAGVSQSPSNKVTEKGKDVELRCDPISGHTALYWYRQSLGQGLEFLIYFQGNSAPDKSGLPSDRFSAERTGGSVSTLTIQRTQQEDSAVYLCASSFDRQYSNQPQHFGDGTRLSIL.

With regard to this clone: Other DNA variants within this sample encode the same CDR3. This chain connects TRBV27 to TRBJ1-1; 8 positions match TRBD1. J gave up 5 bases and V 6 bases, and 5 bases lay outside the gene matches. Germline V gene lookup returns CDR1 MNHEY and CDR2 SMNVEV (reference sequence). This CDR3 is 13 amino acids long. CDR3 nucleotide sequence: TGTGCCAGCAGCGGACAGGGCGGTACTGAAGCTTTCTTT. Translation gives CASSGQGGTEAFF.

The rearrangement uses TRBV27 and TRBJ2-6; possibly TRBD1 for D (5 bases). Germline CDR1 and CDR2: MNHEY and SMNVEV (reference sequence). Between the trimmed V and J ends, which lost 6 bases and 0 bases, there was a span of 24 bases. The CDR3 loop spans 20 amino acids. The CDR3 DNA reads TGTGCCAGCAGCATGCAGGTGGGGCCGGTTTTCTTCTCTGGGGCCAACGTCCTGACTTTC. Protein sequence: CASSMQVGPVFFSGANVLTF.

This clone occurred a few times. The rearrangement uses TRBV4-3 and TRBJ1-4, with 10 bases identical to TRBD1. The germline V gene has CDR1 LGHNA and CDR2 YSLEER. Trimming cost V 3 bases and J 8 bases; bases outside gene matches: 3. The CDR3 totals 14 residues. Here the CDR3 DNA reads TGCGCCAGCAGCCACGGGACAGGGGAGGAAAAACTGTTTTTT. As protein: CASSHGTGEEKLFF.

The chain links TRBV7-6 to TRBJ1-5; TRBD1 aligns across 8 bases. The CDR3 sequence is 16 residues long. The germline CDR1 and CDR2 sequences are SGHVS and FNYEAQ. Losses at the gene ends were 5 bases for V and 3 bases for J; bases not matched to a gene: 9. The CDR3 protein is CASSPGQAASNQPQHF. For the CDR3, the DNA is TGTGCCAGCAGCCCGGGACAGGCTGCCTCCAATCAGCCCCAGCATTTT.

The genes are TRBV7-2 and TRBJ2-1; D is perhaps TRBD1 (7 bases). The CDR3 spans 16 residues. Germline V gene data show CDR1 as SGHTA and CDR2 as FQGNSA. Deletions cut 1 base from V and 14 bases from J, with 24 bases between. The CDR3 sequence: CASSLVGDWLTGWKFF. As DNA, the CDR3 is TGTGCCAGCAGCTTAGTGGGGGACTGGTTGACAGGGTGGAAGTTCTTC.

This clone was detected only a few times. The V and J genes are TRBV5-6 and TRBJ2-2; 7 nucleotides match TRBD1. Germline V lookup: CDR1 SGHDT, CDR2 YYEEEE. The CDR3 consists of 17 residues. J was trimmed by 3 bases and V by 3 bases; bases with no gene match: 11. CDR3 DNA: TGTGCCAGCAGCTCATCGACAGGGAAGGGGTACACCGGGGAGCTGTTTTTT. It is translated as CASSSSTGKGYTGELFF.

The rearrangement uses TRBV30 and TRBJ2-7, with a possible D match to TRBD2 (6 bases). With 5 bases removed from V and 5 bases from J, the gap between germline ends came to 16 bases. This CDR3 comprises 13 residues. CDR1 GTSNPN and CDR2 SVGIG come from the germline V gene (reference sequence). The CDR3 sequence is CAWAQQEGNEQYF. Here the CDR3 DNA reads TGTGCCTGGGCTCAGCAGGAGGGCAACGAGCAGTACTTC.

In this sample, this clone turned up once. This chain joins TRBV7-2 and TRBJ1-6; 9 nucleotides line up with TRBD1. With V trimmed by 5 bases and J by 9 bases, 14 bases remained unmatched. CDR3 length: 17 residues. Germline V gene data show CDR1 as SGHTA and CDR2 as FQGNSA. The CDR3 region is CASSPKPRGQGSSPLHF. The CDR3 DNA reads TGTGCCAGCAGCCCTAAGCCTCGGGGACAGGGTAGTTCACCCCTCCACTTT.

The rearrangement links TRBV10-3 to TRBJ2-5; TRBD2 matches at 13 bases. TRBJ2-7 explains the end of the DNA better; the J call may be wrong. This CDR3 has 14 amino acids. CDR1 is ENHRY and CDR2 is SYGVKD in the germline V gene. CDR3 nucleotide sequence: TGTGCCACCACTAGCGGGGGGGCTTCCTACGAGCAGTACTTC. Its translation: CATTSGGASYEQYF.

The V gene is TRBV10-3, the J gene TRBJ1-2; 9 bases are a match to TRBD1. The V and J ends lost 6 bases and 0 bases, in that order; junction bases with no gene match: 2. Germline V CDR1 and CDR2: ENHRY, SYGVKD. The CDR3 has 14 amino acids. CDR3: CAISRQGANYGYTF. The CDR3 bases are TGTGCCATCAGCCGACAGGGGGCTAACTATGGCTACACCTTC.